The 12 T cell receptor beta chains below come from one sample, sequenced in a study of shared clonotypes between healthy human individuals. Profiling relied on immunoSEQ multiplex PCR, and the TCRdb table lists in-frame clones only, not all of them. The sample holds around 690,000 clones; 90% are singletons and the top ten take 34%. Sequencing input: memory CD8+ T cells from PBMCs. The subset was: CD45RO+ cells pooled with CCR7-negative TemRA cells. Receptors originate from a man younger than 35 in good health. Some clones in this sample may be carry-over from other donors' samples.

The gene calls are TRBV19 and TRBJ2-7; 9 nucleotides match TRBD1. The germline CDR1 and CDR2 sequences are LNHDA and SQIVND (reference sequence). This CDR3 contains 14 residues. Losses at the gene ends were 5 bases for V and 2 bases for J; bases not matched to a gene: 4. The CDR3 region has the DNA TGTGCCAGTAGTCCCAGGACAGGGGCCTACGAGCAGTACTTC. Its protein is CASSPRTGAYEQYF. The whole variable domain, remainder taken from reference TRBV19 and TRBJ2-7, is DGGITQSPKYLFRKEGQNVTLSCEQNLNHDAMYWYRQDPGQGLRLIYYSQIVNDFQKGDIAEGYSVSREKKESFPLTVTSAQKNPTAFYLCASSPRTGAYEQYFGPGTRLTVT.

The chain uses TRBV4-3 and TRBJ2-2; TRBD1 might be the D (6 bases). Germline loops: CDR1 LGHNA, CDR2 YSLEER. Deletions cut 4 bases from V and 8 bases from J, with 20 bases between. This CDR3 is built from 16 residues. CDR3 DNA sequence: TGCGCCAGCAGCCGACTTTACAGGGCCATGGGGGGGGAGCTGTTTTTT. It is translated as CASSRLYRAMGGELFF.

The gene calls are TRBV10-3 and TRBJ2-7; D unclear. This CDR3 has 16 residues. V gave up 3 bases and J gave up 0 bases, with 15 bases separating them. The germline gives CDR1 ENHRY, CDR2 SYGVKD. DNA for the CDR3: TGTGCCATCAGTGACTACCTCAAAGAACGCTCCTACGAGCAGTACTTC. Amino acids: CAISDYLKERSYEQYF.

V usage is TRBV28 and J usage is TRBJ1-4; the match to TRBD1 covers 8 bases. The V and J ends lost 2 bases and 5 bases, in that order; junction bases with no gene match: 10. This CDR3 has 17 residues. Germline loops: CDR1 MDHEN, CDR2 SYDVKM. CDR3 residues: CASSLGQGARLNEKLFF. CDR3 bases: TGTGCCAGCAGTTTAGGCCAGGGGGCTCGGTTGAATGAAAAACTGTTTTTT.

This clone was seen once. This chain uses TRBV19 with TRBJ2-3; 7 nucleotides line up with TRBD1. This CDR3 spans 17 amino acids. CDR1 LNHDA and CDR2 SQIVND come from the germline V gene (reference sequence). V trimming: 2 bases; J trimming: 6 bases; junction bases outside the gene matches: 14. CDR3: CASSILVSTPGGDTQYF. CDR3 nucleotide sequence: TGTGCCAGTAGTATACTGGTTAGCACCCCAGGGGGTGATACGCAGTATTTT.

The chain employs TRBV7-8 and TRBJ2-2; no clear D. V was cut by 2 bases and J by 3 bases, with 10 bases left in between. The germline gives CDR1 SGHVS, CDR2 FQNEAQ. This CDR3 is built from 15 residues. CDR3 residues: CASSLRRTYTGELFF. As DNA, the CDR3 is TGTGCCAGCAGCTTAAGACGGACCTACACCGGGGAGCTGTTTTTT.

This chain connects TRBV5-1 to TRBJ2-7; 9 nucleotides line up with TRBD1. CDR3 size: 16 residues. Losses at the gene ends were 4 bases for V and 1 base for J; bases not matched to a gene: 9. Germline V gene data show CDR1 as SGHRS and CDR2 as YFSETQ. CDR3 sequence (DNA): TGCGCCAGCAGCAATCCGGGACAGGGAAGATCCTACGAGCAGTACTTC. Protein: CASSNPGQGRSYEQYF.

The genes are TRBV9 and TRBJ1-2; 11 nucleotides match TRBD1. V was clipped by 3 bases and J by 8 bases; unmatched bases: 6. Germline V lookup: CDR1 SGDLS, CDR2 YYNGEE. The CDR3 has 14 residues. CDR3 in DNA: TGTGCCAGCAGCGGAGGGACAGGGGGGCGAGGCTACACCTTC. Residues: CASSGGTGGRGYTF.

This chain joins TRBV7-2 and TRBJ2-5; D might be TRBD1 (5 bases). V shed 1 base and J shed 5 bases, with 17 bases lying between them. The germline CDR1 and CDR2 sequences are SGHTA and FQGNSA. The CDR3 loop spans 16 amino acids. The CDR3: CASSLVPRALYETQYF. Written as DNA, the CDR3 is TGTGCCAGCAGCTTAGTTCCCAGGGCTTTGTATGAGACCCAGTACTTC. Together with reference TRBV7-2 and TRBJ2-5, the CDR3 gives the full variable domain: GAGVSQSPSNKVTEKGKDVELRCDPISGHTALYWYRQSLGQGLEFLIYFQGNSAPDKSGLPSDRFSAERTGGSVSTLTIQRTQQEDSAVYLCASSLVPRALYETQYFGPGTRLLVL.

The chain couples TRBV5-8 to TRBJ1-1; the match to TRBD1 covers 9 bases. The CDR3 is 14 residues long. Germline V gene lookup returns CDR1 SGHTS and CDR2 YDEGEE. J was trimmed by 2 bases and V by 4 bases; bases with no gene match: 3. The CDR3 DNA reads TGTGCCAGCAGCACGGGACAGGGAAACACTGAAGCTTTCTTT. Its translation: CASSTGQGNTEAFF.

The J gene is TRBJ2-7, the V gene TRBV6-5, with no clear D. Per germline, CDR1 MNHEY and CDR2 SVGAGI. CDR3 length equals 12 residues. Trimming cost V 4 bases and J 2 bases, with 6 bases left between them. The CDR3 sequence is CASSSPTYEQYF. The CDR3 nucleotides read TGTGCCAGCAGTTCCCCTACCTACGAGCAGTACTTC.

V usage is TRBV6-1 and J usage is TRBJ1-1; maybe TRBD1 (5 bases). The CDR3 spans 9 residues. CDR1 is MNHNS, CDR2 SASEGT, per germline. With 11 bases removed from V and 11 bases from J, the gap between germline ends came to 12 bases. CDR3 loop: CALGGTAFF. The DNA for the CDR3 is TGTGCCCTGGGGGGGACCGCTTTCTTT.